The source of this T cell receptor beta chain is a study of T cells after yellow fever vaccination. Each CDR3 protein is one row after TCRdb ran MiXCR on the 5' RACE reads. Seen here are a few hundred thousand distinct CDR3 sequences, 8% to 9.5% observed once, and the top ten hold approximately 15%. This clonotype has a handful of counts. Its specificity is not known. Trimming shortened V by 4 bases and J by 5 bases, and 14 bases separated the two germline ends. Germline V gene sequence: CDR1 MGHRA, CDR2 YSYEKL. This CDR3 has 14 amino acids. Overall study results and limits: Reappearing after the booster were most of the clones from primary vaccination (roughly 96% CD4, 88% CD8).

The sequence was collected from a man aged 18-30 years who received the YFV17D yellow fever vaccine. The sample here was PBMCs, taken about 41 days after the first yellow fever vaccination. The rearrangement links TRBV4-1 to TRBJ2-5; a weak D match, TRBD1 (6 bases). DNA of the CDR3: TGCGCCAGCAGCCGGCAGGGGATTGGGGAGACCCAGTACTTC. It specifies CASSRQGIGETQYF.